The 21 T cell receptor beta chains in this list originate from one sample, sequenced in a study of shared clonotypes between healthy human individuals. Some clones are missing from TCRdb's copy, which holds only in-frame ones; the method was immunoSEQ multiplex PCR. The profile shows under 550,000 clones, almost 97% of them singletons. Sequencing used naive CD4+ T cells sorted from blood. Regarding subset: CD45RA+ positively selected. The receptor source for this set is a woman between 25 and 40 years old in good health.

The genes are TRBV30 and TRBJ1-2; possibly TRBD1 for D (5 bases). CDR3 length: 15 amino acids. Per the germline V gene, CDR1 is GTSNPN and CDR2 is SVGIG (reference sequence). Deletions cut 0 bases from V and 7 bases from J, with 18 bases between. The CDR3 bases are TGTGCCTGGAGTGTAAGATCTGGGCCCGGGGGTGGCTACACCTTC. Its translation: CAWSVRSGPGGGYTF.

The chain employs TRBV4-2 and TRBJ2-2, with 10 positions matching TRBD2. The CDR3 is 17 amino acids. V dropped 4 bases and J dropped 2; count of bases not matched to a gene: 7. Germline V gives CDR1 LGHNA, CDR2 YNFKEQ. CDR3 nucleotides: TGTGCCAGCAGCCCAGCGGGAGGGCCCAGAAACACCGGGGAGCTGTTTTTT. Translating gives CASSPAGGPRNTGELFF.

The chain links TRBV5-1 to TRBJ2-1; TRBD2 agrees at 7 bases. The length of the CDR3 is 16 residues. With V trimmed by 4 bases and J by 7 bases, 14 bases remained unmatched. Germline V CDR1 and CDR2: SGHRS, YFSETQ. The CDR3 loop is CASSQGAGLLGNEQFF. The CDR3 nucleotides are TGCGCCAGCAGCCAGGGAGCGGGGCTATTAGGAAATGAGCAGTTCTTC.

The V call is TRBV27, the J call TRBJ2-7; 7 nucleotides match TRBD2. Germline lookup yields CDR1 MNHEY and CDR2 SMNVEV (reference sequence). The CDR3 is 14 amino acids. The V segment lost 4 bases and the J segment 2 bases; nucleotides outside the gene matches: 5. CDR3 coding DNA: TGTGCCAGCAGTTCCCATGGGAGGGCCTACGAGCAGTACTTC. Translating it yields CASSSHGRAYEQYF.

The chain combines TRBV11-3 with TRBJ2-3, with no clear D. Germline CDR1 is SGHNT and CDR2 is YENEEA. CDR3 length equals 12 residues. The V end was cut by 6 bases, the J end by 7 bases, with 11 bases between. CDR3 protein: CASSLRDHTQYF. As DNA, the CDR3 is TGTGCCAGCAGTTTACGCGACCATACGCAGTATTTT.

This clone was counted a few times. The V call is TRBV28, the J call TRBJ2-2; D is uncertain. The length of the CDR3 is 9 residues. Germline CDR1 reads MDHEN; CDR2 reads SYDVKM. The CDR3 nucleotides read TGTGAGGACACCGGGGAGCTGTTTTTT. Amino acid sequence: CEDTGELFF.

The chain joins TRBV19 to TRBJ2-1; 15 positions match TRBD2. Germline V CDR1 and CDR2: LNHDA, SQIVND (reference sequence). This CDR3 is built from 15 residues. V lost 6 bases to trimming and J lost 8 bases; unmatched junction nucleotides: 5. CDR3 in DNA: TGTGCCAGTAGGCCGGGACTAGCGGGGGGTTATGAGCAGTTCTTC. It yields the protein CASRPGLAGGYEQFF.

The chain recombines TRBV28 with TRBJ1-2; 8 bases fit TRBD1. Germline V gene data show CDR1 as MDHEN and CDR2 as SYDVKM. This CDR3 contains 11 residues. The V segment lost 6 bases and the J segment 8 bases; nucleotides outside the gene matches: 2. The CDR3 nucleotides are TGTGCCAGCAGAAGGGACAGGGGCTACACCTTC. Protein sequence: CASRRDRGYTF.

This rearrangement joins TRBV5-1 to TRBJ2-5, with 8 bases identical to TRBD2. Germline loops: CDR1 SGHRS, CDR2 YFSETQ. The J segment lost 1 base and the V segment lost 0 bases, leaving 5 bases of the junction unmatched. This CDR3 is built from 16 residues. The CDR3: CASSLVAGPSQETQYF. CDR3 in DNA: TGCGCCAGCAGCTTGGTAGCGGGGCCATCCCAAGAGACCCAGTACTTC.

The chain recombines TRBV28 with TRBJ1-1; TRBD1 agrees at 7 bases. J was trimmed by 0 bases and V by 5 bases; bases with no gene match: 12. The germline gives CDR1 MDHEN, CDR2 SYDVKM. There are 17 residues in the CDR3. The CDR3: CASSPTPQGTMNTEAFF. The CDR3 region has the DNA TGTGCCAGCAGTCCCACACCACAGGGGACTATGAACACTGAAGCTTTCTTT.

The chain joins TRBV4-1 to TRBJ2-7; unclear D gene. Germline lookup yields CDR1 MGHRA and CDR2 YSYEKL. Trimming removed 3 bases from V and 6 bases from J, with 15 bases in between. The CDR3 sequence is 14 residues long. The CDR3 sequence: CASSHPRIVGEQYF. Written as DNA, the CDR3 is TGCGCCAGCAGCCACCCCCGCATAGTGGGCGAGCAGTACTTC.

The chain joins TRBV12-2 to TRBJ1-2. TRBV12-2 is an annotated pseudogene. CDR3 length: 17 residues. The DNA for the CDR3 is TGTGCAAGTCGCCCGGGGGGCTGGGGCGCGATGGTCTATGGCTACACCTTC. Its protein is CASRPGGWGAMVYGYTF.

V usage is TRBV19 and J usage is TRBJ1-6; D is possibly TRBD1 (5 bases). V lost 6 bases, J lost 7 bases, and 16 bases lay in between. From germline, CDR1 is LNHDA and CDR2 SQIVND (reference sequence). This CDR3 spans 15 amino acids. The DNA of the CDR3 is TGTGCCAGTAGGCCTGACAGCCAAGTCAATTCACCCCTCCACTTT. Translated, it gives CASRPDSQVNSPLHF.

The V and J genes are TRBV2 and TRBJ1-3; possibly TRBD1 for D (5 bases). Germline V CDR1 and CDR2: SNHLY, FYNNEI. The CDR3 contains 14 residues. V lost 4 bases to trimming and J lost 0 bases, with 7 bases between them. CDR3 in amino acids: CASSGGGSGNTIYF. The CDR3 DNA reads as TGTGCCAGCAGTGGGGGGGGCTCTGGAAACACCATATATTTT. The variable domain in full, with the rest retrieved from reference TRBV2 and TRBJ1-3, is EPEVTQTPSHQVTQMGQEVILRCVPISNHLYFYWYRQILGQKVEFLVSFYNNEISEKSEIFDDQFSVERPDGSNFTLKIRSTKLEDSAMYFCASSGGGSGNTIYFGEGSWLTVV.

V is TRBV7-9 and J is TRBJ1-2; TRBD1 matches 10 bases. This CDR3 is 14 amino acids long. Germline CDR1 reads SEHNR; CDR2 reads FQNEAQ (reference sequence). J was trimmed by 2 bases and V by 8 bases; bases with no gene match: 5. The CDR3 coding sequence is TGTGCCAGCGGAGGGACAGGGGAAAACTATGGCTACACCTTC. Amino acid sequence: CASGGTGENYGYTF.

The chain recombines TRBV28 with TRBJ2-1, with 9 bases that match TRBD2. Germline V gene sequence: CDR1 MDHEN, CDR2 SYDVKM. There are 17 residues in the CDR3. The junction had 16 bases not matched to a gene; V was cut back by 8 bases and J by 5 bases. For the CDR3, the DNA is TGTGCCAGCCACTCCGGCGGTAGCGGGAGTCTAAACAATGAGCAGTTCTTC. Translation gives CASHSGGSGSLNNEQFF.

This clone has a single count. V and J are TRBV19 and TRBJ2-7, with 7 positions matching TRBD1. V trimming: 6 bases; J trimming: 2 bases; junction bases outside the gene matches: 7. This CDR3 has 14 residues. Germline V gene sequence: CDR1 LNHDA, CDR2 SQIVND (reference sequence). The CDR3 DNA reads TGTGCCAGTAGACGGGACAGCCGGGCCTACGAGCAGTACTTC. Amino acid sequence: CASRRDSRAYEQYF.

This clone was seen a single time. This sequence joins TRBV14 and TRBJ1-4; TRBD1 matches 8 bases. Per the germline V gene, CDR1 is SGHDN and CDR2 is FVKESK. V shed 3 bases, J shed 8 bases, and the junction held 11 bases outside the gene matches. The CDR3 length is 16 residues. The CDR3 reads CASSQAGTGWAEKLFF. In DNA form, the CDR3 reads TGTGCCAGCAGCCAGGCCGGGACAGGTTGGGCCGAAAAACTGTTTTTT.

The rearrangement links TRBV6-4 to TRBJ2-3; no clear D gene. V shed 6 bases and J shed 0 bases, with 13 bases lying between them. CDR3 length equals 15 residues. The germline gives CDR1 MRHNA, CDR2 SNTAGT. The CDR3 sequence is CASSHIEFSTDTQYF. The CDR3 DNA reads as TGTGCCAGCAGCCACATCGAGTTCAGCACAGATACGCAGTATTTT.

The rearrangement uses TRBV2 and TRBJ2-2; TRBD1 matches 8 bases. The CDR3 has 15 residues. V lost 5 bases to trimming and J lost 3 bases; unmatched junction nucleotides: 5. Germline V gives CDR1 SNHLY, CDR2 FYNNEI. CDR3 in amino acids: CASSKDRVYTGELFF. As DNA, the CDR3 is TGTGCCAGCAGTAAGGACAGGGTATACACCGGGGAGCTGTTTTTT. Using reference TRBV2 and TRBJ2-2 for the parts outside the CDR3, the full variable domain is EPEVTQTPSHQVTQMGQEVILRCVPISNHLYFYWYRQILGQKVEFLVSFYNNEISEKSEIFDDQFSVERPDGSNFTLKIRSTKLEDSAMYFCASSKDRVYTGELFFGEGSRLTVL.

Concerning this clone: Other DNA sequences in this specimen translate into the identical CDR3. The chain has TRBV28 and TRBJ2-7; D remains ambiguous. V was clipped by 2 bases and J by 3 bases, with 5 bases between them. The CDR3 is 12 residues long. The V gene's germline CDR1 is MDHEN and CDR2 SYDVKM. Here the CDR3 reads CASSLSRYEQYF. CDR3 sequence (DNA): TGTGCCAGCAGTTTAAGTCGCTACGAGCAGTACTTC. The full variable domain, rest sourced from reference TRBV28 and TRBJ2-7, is DVKVTQSSRYLVKRTGEKVFLECVQDMDHENMFWYRQDPGLGLRLIYFSYDVKMKEKGDIPEGYSVSREKKERFSLILESASTNQTSMYLCASSLSRYEQYFGPGTRLTVT.